A single sample is the source of the 6 T cell receptor beta chains below, sequenced in a study of radiotherapy plus CTLA-4 blockade in lung cancer. The protocol was immunoSEQ multiplex PCR, while the TCRdb copy is restricted to in-frame clones and leaves out a portion. Of roughly 93,000 clones in the sample, 82% are singletons; the top ten hold 3% to 3.5%. The sample was peripheral blood, taken from a patient treated with radiotherapy plus ipilimumab. All receptors come from a human donor with non-small cell lung cancer who had a partial response to radiotherapy plus ipilimumab.

This chain links TRBV27 with TRBJ1-4, with 7 nucleotides matching TRBD1. Trimming took 5 bases from V and 7 from J; bases not matched to a gene: 13. CDR1 and CDR2 (germline): MNHEY, SMNVEV (reference sequence). There are 16 residues in the CDR3. The CDR3 region is CASSPTGDRVGEKLFF. In DNA form, the CDR3 reads TGTGCCAGCAGTCCGACAGGCGACAGGGTGGGTGAAAAACTGTTTTTT.

The chain joins TRBV2 to TRBJ2-2; 9 positions agree with TRBD1. From germline, CDR1 is SNHLY and CDR2 FYNNEI. The CDR3 spans 13 residues. V shed 6 bases and J 6 bases; nucleotides not matched to a gene: 2. The CDR3 DNA is TGTGCCAGCAGGGGACAGGGTCCCGGGGAGCTGTTTTTT. Translation gives CASRGQGPGELFF.

The gene calls are TRBV5-1 and TRBJ2-5; no clear D gene. This CDR3 region has 14 residues. Germline loops: CDR1 SGHRS, CDR2 YFSETQ. Trimming shortened V by 4 bases and J by 2 bases, and 12 bases separated the two germline ends. Written as DNA, the CDR3 is TGCGCCAGCAGCCTAAGCTCCCCACAAGAGACCCAGTACTTC. Translated, it gives CASSLSSPQETQYF.

The chain combines TRBV6-1 with TRBJ1-2; 9 bases align to TRBD1. Germline CDR1 and CDR2: MNHNS and SASEGT. The V gene end was trimmed by 5 bases and the J gene end by 7 bases; junction bases not matched to a gene: 8. This CDR3 comprises 14 residues. CDR3 region: CASSKQGAKGGYTF. CDR3 bases: TGTGCCAGCAGTAAACAGGGGGCAAAGGGTGGCTACACCTTC.

This clone was detected once. This CDR3 is CASSAGLAGDEQYF. The CDR3, as DNA: TGTGCCAGCAGCGCGGGACTAGCGGGAGACGAGCAGTACTTC. The chain links TRBV9 to TRBJ2-7; 14 bases fit TRBD2. Germline V gene data show CDR1 as SGDLS and CDR2 as YYNGEE. This CDR3 contains 14 residues. J gave up 5 bases and V 3 bases, and 1 base lay outside the gene matches.

The rearrangement joins TRBV5-4 to TRBJ1-4; 7 positions match TRBD1. Germline V lookup: CDR1 SGHNT, CDR2 YYREEE (reference sequence). After removal of 4 bases from V and 5 bases from J, the junction contained 5 bases not matched to a gene. The CDR3 is 14 amino acids. The CDR3 loop reads CASSPQGRNEKLFF. The CDR3 coding sequence is TGTGCCAGCAGCCCACAGGGGAGGAATGAAAAACTGTTTTTT.